These 16 T cell receptor beta chains were all obtained from the same sample, sequenced in a study of shared clonotypes between healthy human individuals. Measured with immunoSEQ multiplex PCR; TCRdb has only the in-frame clones, and not every one. The sample holds 1,500,000 or so clones, around 97% seen once. The sequenced sample consisted of naive CD4+ T cells sorted from blood. This sample's subset: CD45RA+ positively selected. These TCRs come from a man aged 25-40 years in good health.

The chain combines TRBV6-1 with TRBJ2-7, with D possibly TRBD1 on 6 matching bases. V was pared by 5 bases and J by 6 bases, with 14 bases between. CDR3 length equals 13 residues. The germline CDR1 and CDR2 sequences are MNHNS and SASEGT. CDR3 DNA: TGTGCCAGCAGTACCGGGACATGGGTCGAGCAGTACTTC. Translated: CASSTGTWVEQYF.

In its sample, this clone was seen a few times. The same CDR3 can be traced to other DNA sequences in this sample. This rearrangement joins TRBV27 to TRBJ2-2; no reliable D call. The germline V gene encodes CDR1 MNHEY and CDR2 SMNVEV (reference sequence). V lost 3 bases to trimming and J lost 4 bases, with 3 bases between them. The CDR3 has 12 amino acids. DNA of the CDR3: TGTGCCAGCAGTTTTCCCACCGGGGAGCTGTTTTTT. Residues: CASSFPTGELFF.

V usage is TRBV15 and J usage is TRBJ1-1; D remains ambiguous. Germline CDR1 and CDR2: LNHNV and YYDKDF (reference sequence). The CDR3 runs to 15 residues. V was trimmed by 5 bases and J by 6 bases, leaving 19 bases between them. CDR3 DNA sequence: TGTGCCACCAGCCGCACCGTGGGGAGGCAAGCTGAAGCTTTCTTT. Translating gives CATSRTVGRQAEAFF.

The chain employs TRBV5-4 and TRBJ2-1; D remains ambiguous. The V gene lost 7 bases and the J gene lost 2 bases, with 10 bases spanning the gap. Germline V CDR1 and CDR2: SGHNT, YYREEE (reference sequence). The CDR3 runs to 13 residues. CDR3 DNA: TGTGCCAGCTCCGAGACAACCTACAATGAGCAGTTCTTC. It yields the protein CASSETTYNEQFF.

The chain is built from TRBV6-1 and TRBJ1-2, with D maybe TRBD1 (5 bases). From germline, CDR1 is MNHNS and CDR2 SASEGT. The CDR3 totals 14 residues. Trimming stripped 1 base from V and 4 bases from J, with 10 bases between. The CDR3 DNA is TGTGCCAGCAGTGAAGAGGGACGGATCTATGGCTACACCTTC. Translating gives CASSEEGRIYGYTF.

This sequence joins TRBV19 and TRBJ2-1; 7 bases are a match to TRBD1. The CDR3 runs 17 residues. CDR1 and CDR2 (germline): LNHDA, SQIVND (reference sequence). V was pared by 2 bases and J by 7 bases, with 14 bases of the junction left unmatched. Written as DNA, the CDR3 is TGTGCCAGTAGTATATCCGCTGCAGGGGGTATTTTGAATGAGCAGTTCTTC. Encoded protein: CASSISAAGGILNEQFF.

The gene calls are TRBV4-2 and TRBJ2-7; 9 bases match TRBD2. The CDR3 is made up of 16 amino acids. Looked up from germline, CDR1 is LGHNA and CDR2 is YNFKEQ. The V segment lost 6 bases and the J segment 2 bases; nucleotides outside the gene matches: 11. CDR3 coding DNA: TGTGCCAGCAGTCTAAGCACAGCGGGAGGTGCCTACGAGCAGTACTTC. This encodes CASSLSTAGGAYEQYF.

The chain carries TRBV15 and TRBJ2-7, with 7 bases identical to TRBD1. The CDR3 covers 16 residues. Germline CDR1 reads LNHNV; CDR2 reads YYDKDF (reference sequence). V shed 3 bases and J 0 bases; nucleotides not matched to a gene: 8. The CDR3 nucleotides are TGTGCCACCAGCAGGGGATGGACAGGAAGCTCCTACGAGCAGTACTTC. The encoded protein is CATSRGWTGSSYEQYF.

The genes are TRBV27 and TRBJ2-1; D possibly matches TRBD1 or TRBD2 (5 bases each). Between the trimmed V and J ends, which lost 6 bases and 8 bases, there was a span of 14 bases. CDR3 size: 13 residues. Germline CDR1 MNHEY, CDR2 SMNVEV (reference sequence). The CDR3 DNA reads TGTGCCAGCAGGGGGACCCCCAGATATGAGCAGTTCTTC. This encodes CASRGTPRYEQFF.

Comment on this clone: This CDR3 is also generated by other DNA sequences in the sample. V usage is TRBV7-3 and J usage is TRBJ2-1; D unresolved. This CDR3 is built from 12 residues. V shed 1 base and J shed 9 bases, with 7 bases lying between them. Looked up from germline, CDR1 is SGHTA and CDR2 is FQGTGA. CDR3 residues: CASSLNGGEQFF. CDR3 nucleotides: TGTGCCAGCAGCTTAAATGGCGGTGAGCAGTTCTTC.

CDR3 region: CASSHGTVDYEQYF. The CDR3 DNA sequence: TGTGCCAGCAGCCACGGGACAGTAGACTACGAGCAGTACTTC. V is TRBV14 and J is TRBJ2-7; 7 nucleotides align to TRBD1. The CDR3 consists of 14 residues. Germline assignment: CDR1 SGHDN and CDR2 FVKESK. The trim removed 3 bases at V and 3 bases at J, leaving 5 bases unmatched.

The V gene is TRBV7-6, the J gene TRBJ2-2; 8 bases are a match to TRBD1. Germline CDR1 reads SGHVS; CDR2 reads FNYEAQ. V lost 3 bases to trimming and J lost 6 bases; unmatched junction nucleotides: 0. The CDR3 loop spans 13 amino acids. The CDR3, as DNA: TGTGCCAGCAGCTTGGACAGGGCCGGGGAGCTGTTTTTT. As protein: CASSLDRAGELFF.

The chain combines TRBV5-1 with TRBJ2-1, with D tentatively TRBD2 (5 bases). The CDR3 extends over 18 amino acids. Deletions cut 1 base from V and 0 bases from J, with 17 bases between. Germline CDR1 and CDR2: SGHRS and YFSETQ. CDR3 DNA sequence: TGCGCCAGCAGCTTGTTCGGCCCGGACTCCAGCTCCTACAATGAGCAGTTCTTC. Its protein is CASSLFGPDSSSYNEQFF.

The chain has TRBV11-1 and TRBJ2-1, with 9 bases matching TRBD2. With 6 bases clipped from V and 6 bases from J, the junction kept 15 bases outside the gene matches. The germline V gene encodes CDR1 SGHAT and CDR2 FQDESV (reference sequence). The CDR3 length is 17 residues. The CDR3 is CASSGGRRGSGGNEQFF. The CDR3 DNA reads TGTGCCAGCAGTGGTGGTAGGCGCGGTAGCGGGGGCAATGAGCAGTTCTTC.

This clone is a singleton in its sample. This chain connects TRBV7-8 to TRBJ2-7, with D perhaps being TRBD1 or TRBD2 (5 bases each). The CDR3 contains 15 residues. The germline CDR1 and CDR2 sequences are SGHVS and FQNEAQ. V was clipped by 2 bases and J by 6 bases, with 17 bases between them. CDR3 nucleotides: TGTGCCAGCAGCTTACCCCGGGACCGTTGGGGCGAGCAGTACTTC. This encodes CASSLPRDRWGEQYF.

The V gene is TRBV14, the J gene TRBJ2-2; D remains ambiguous. Germline CDR1 is SGHDN and CDR2 is FVKESK. This CDR3 is 14 amino acids long. The V end was cut by 0 bases, the J end by 6 bases, with 8 bases between. CDR3 in amino acids: CASSQDTWAGELFF. DNA for the CDR3: TGTGCCAGCAGCCAAGATACTTGGGCCGGGGAGCTGTTTTTT.